This T cell receptor beta chain emerged from a study of blood T cell repertoires in COVID-19. Germline CDR1 reads PRHDT; CDR2 reads FYEKMQ (reference sequence). This CDR3 is built from 13 residues. V was shortened by 3 bases and J by 10 bases, with 14 bases between the two germline ends. Assay used: immunoSEQ multiplex PCR; TCRdb lists only in-frame clones, some missing. The data contain a few hundred thousand clones, 65% to 85% of them seen just once; the ten biggest clones take up about 10%. The TCR comes from a woman of 80 years or more with acute or convalescent COVID-19. The specimen was peripheral blood. The gene calls are TRBV13 and TRBJ2-3; tentatively, D is TRBD1 (6 bases). The CDR3 DNA follows: TGTGCCAGCAGCTTCTCCGGACAGAGGGCGCAGTATTTT. Translated, it gives CASSFSGQRAQYF.